This entry features one T cell receptor (beta chain) sequence. Its antigen is not known. After 5'RACE with constant-segment primers, TCR alpha and TCR beta cDNA libraries carrying sample barcodes and UMIs were obtained. TCRdb passed the 5' RACE reads through MiXCR, listing each CDR3 protein once. The sample includes roughly 410,000 distinct CDR3 sequences, more than 20% seen only once; the top ten take 8.5% to 9%. This entry belongs to a study of T-cell memory formation after mild COVID-19. Overall study: TCR clusters were mostly confined to one donor each. Regarding the study as a whole: Certain responding clones were present in pre-infection memory, suggesting participation of cross-reactive memory. The CD4+ clones that contracted clustered mainly within CM and EM, and the CD8+ clones concentrated in EMRA.

The CDR3 sequence is 13 residues long. Germline lookup yields CDR1 GTSNPN and CDR2 SVGIG (reference sequence). V was trimmed by 4 bases and J by 5 bases, leaving 14 bases between them. This sequence was found in an adult woman who had mild COVID-19 (a few samples of this study predate the infection). Cell type and time point are not known. This chain uses TRBV30 with TRBJ1-1, with TRBD1 as a possible D gene (5 bases). Sequencing input: PBMCs or a T cell subset sorted from them (not recorded which). The chain's CDR3 is CAWNIQAGTEAFF. The CDR3 bases are TGTGCCTGGAATATTCAGGCAGGGACTGAAGCTTTCTTT. The whole variable domain, filled in from reference TRBV30 and TRBJ1-1, reads SQTIHQWPATLVQPVGSPLSLECTVEGTSNPNLYWYRQAAGRGLQLLFYSVGIGQISSEVPQNLSASRPQDRQFILSSKKLLLSDSGFYLCAWNIQAGTEAFFGQGTRLTVV.